This TCR beta chain was recorded in a study of blood T cell repertoires in COVID-19. Study-level background: Both acute and convalescent COVID-19 samples were obtained from the United States, Italy and Spain.

Per the authors' pipeline: Amplifying reference gene primers gave estimates of nucleated cell counts. Method: immunoSEQ multiplex PCR; TCRdb's copy keeps in-frame clones and lacks some. The D gene and trimming were derived from the DNA, and the V and J assignments and clone size from that table. The sample has approximately 150,000 clones, 70% to 80% seen once; the top ten hold approximately 7.7%. The CDR3 loop spans 15 amino acids. Losses at the gene ends were 1 base for V and 13 bases for J; bases not matched to a gene: 13. Germline CDR1 and CDR2: SGHTA and FQGTGA. Seattle patients were enrolled during active infection and followed longitudinally.

This chain uses TRBV7-3 with TRBJ2-1; 7 bases are a match to TRBD2. This sequence was found in a woman aged 55-70 years with COVID-19, enrolled during active disease. Material: peripheral blood. The CDR3 reads CASSLKRASGELQFF. In DNA, the CDR3 is TGTGCCAGCAGCTTAAAGCGCGCTAGCGGAGAACTTCAGTTCTTC.